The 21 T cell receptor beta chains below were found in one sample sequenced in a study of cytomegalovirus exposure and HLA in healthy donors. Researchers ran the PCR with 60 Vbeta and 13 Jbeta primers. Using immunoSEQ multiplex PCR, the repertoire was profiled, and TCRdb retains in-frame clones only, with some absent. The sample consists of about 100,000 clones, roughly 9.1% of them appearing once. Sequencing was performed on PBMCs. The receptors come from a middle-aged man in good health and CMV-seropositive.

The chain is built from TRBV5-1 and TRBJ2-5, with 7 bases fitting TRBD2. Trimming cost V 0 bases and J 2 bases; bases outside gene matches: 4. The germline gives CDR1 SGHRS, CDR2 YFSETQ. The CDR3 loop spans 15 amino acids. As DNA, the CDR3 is TGCGCCAGCAGCTTGGGAGCGGGGACGCAAGAGACCCAGTACTTC. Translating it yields CASSLGAGTQETQYF.

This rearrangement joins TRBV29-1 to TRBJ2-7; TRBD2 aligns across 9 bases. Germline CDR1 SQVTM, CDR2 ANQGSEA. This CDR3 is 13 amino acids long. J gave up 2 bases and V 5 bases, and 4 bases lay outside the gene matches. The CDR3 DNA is TGCAGCGTTATAGCGGGAGCAACCTACGAGCAGTACTTC. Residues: CSVIAGATYEQYF.

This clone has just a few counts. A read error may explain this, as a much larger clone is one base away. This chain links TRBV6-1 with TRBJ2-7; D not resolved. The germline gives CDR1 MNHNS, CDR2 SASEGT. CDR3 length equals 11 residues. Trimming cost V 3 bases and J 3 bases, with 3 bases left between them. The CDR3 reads CASSDSYEQYF. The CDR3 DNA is TGTGCCAGCAGTGACAGCTACGAGCAGTACTTC.

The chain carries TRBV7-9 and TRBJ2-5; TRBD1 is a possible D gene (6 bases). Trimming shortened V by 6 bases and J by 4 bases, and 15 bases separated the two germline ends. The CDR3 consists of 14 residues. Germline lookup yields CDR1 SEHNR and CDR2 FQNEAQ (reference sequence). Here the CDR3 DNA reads TGTGCCAGCAGTCGCCTGGTAGGGGGAGAGACCCAGTACTTC. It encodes CASSRLVGGETQYF.

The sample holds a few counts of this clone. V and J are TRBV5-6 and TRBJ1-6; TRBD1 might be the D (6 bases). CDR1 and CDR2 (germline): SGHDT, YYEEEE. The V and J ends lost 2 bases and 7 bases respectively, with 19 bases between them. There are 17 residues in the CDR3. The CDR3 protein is CASSFPSGAGRNSPLHF. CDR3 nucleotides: TGTGCCAGCAGCTTTCCTTCAGGGGCAGGGCGCAATTCACCCCTCCACTTT.

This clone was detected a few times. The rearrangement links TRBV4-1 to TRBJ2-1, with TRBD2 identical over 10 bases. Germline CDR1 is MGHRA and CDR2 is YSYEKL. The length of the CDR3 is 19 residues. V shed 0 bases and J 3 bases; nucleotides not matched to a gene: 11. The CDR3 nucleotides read TGCGCCAGCAGCCAAGAGATCGGGGGTCCTAGCGGGAGCTACAATGAGCAGTTCTTC. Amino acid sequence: CASSQEIGGPSGSYNEQFF.

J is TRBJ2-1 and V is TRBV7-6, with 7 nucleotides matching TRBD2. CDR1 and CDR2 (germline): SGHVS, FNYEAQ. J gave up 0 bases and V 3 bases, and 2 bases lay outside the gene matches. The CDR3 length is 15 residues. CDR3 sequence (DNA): TGTGCCAGCAGCTTCGGCGGGAGCTCCTACAATGAGCAGTTCTTC. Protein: CASSFGGSSYNEQFF.

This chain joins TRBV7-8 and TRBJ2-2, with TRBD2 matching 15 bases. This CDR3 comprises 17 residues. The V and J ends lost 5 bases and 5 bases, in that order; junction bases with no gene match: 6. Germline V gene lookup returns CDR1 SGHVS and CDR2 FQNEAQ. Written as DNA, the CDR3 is TGTGCCAGCAGCCGAGGACTAGCGGGAGGGCGAACCGGGGAGCTGTTTTTT. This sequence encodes CASSRGLAGGRTGELFF.

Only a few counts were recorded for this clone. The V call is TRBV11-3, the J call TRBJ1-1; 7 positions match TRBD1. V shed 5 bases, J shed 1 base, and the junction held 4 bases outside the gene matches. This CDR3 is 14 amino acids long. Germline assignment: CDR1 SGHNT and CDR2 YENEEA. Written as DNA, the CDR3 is TGTGCCAGCAGCCCCCGGACAGGGAACACTGAAGCTTTCTTT. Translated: CASSPRTGNTEAFF. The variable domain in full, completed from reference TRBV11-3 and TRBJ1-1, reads EAGVVQSPRYKIIEKKQPVAFWCNPISGHNTLYWYLQNLGQGPELLIRYENEEAVDDSQLPKDRFSAERLKGVDSTLKIQPAELGDSAVYLCASSPRTGNTEAFFGQGTRLTVV.

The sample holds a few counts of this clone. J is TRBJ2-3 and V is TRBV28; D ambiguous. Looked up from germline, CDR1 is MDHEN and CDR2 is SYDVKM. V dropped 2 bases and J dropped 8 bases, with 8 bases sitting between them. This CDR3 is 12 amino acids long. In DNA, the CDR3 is TGTGCCAGCAGTTTAGGTGGAGCTACGCAGTATTTT. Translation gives CASSLGGATQYF.

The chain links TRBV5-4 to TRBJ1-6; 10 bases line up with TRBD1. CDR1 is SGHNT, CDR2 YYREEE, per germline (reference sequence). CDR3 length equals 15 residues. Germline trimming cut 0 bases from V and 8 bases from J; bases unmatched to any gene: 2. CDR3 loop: CASSLGGQGDSPLHF. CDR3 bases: TGTGCCAGCAGCTTGGGTGGACAGGGGGATTCACCCCTCCACTTT.

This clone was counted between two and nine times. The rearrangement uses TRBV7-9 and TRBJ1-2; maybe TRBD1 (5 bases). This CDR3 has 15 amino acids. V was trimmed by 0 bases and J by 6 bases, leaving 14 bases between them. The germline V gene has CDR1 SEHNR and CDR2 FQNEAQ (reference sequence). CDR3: CASSLAAGSFNGYTF. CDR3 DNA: TGTGCCAGCAGCTTAGCGGCAGGGTCGTTTAATGGCTACACCTTC.

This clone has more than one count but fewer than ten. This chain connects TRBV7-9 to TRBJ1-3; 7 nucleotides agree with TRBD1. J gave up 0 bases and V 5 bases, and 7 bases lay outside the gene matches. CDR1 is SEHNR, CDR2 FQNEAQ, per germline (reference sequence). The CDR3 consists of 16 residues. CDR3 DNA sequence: TGTGCCAGCAGCCAACCTAGGGGGCTCTCTGGAAACACCATATATTTT. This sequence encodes CASSQPRGLSGNTIYF. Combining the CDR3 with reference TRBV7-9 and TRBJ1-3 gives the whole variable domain DTGVSQNPRHKITKRGQNVTFRCDPISEHNRLYWYRQTLGQGPEFLTYFQNEAQLEKSRLLSDRFSAERPKGSFSTLEIQRTEQGDSAMYLCASSQPRGLSGNTIYFGEGSWLTVV.

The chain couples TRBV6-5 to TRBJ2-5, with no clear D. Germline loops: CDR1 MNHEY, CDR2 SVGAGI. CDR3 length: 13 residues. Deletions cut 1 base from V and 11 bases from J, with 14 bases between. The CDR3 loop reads CASSYYQGVEQYF. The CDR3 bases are TGTGCCAGCAGTTACTATCAAGGCGTGGAGCAGTACTTC.

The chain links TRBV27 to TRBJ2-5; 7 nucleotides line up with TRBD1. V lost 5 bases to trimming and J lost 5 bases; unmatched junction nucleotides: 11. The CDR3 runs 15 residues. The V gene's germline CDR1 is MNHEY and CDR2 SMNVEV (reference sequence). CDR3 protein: CASSPRQGMSETQYF. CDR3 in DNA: TGTGCCAGCAGTCCTCGACAGGGTATGAGTGAGACCCAGTACTTC.

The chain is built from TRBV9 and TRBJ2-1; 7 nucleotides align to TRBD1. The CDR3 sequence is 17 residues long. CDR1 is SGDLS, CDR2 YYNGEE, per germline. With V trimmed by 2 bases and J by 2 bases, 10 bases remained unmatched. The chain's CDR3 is CASSVEDRISAYNEQFF. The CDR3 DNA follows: TGTGCCAGCAGCGTGGAGGACAGGATATCTGCCTACAATGAGCAGTTCTTC.

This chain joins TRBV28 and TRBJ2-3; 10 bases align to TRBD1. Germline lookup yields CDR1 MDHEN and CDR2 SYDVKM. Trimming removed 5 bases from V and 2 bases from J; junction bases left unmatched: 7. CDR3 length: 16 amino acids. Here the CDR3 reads CASSTRTGGITDTQYF. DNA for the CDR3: TGTGCCAGCAGTACCCGGACAGGGGGGATCACAGATACGCAGTATTTT.

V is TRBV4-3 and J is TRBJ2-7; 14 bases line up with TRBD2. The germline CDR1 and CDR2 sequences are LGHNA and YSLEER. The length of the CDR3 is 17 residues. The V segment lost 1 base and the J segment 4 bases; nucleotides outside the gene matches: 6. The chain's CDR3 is CASSQALGLAGVYEQYF. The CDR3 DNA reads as TGCGCCAGCAGCCAAGCCCTGGGACTAGCGGGAGTTTACGAGCAGTACTTC.

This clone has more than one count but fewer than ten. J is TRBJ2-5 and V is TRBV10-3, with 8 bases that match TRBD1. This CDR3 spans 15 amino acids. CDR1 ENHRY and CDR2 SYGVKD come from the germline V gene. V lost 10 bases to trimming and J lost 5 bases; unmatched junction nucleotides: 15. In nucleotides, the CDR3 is TGTGCCACCTGCCCCAGGACAGGGAGAGTGGAGACCCAGTACTTC. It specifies CATCPRTGRVETQYF.

Here the CDR3 DNA reads TGTGCCAGCAGTTTGGGCAGGGGGCTGGGGGAGCAGTACTTC. The encoded protein is CASSLGRGLGEQYF. This chain connects TRBV28 to TRBJ2-7; 8 nucleotides match TRBD1. Germline loops: CDR1 MDHEN, CDR2 SYDVKM. The CDR3 is 14 amino acids. The ends lost 3 bases at V and 7 bases at J; junction bases unmatched: 8. Complete variable domain (other parts from reference TRBV28 and TRBJ2-7): DVKVTQSSRYLVKRTGEKVFLECVQDMDHENMFWYRQDPGLGLRLIYFSYDVKMKEKGDIPEGYSVSREKKERFSLILESASTNQTSMYLCASSLGRGLGEQYFGPGTRLTVT.

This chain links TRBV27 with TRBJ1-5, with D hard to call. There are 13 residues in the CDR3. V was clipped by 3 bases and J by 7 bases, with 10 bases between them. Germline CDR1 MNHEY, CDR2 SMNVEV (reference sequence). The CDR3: CASSFGGTQPQHF. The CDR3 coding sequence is TGTGCCAGCAGTTTTGGAGGAACACAGCCCCAGCATTTT.